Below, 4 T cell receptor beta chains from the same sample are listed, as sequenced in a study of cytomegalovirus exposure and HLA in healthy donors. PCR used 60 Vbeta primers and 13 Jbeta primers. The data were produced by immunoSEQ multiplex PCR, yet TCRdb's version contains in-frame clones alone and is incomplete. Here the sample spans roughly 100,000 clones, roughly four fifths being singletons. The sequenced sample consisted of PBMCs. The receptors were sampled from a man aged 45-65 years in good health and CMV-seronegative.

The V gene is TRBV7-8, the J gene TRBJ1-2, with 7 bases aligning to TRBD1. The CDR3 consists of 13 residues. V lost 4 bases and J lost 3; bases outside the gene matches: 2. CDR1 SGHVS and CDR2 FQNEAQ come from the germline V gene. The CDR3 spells CASSSTGHYGYTF. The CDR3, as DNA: TGTGCCAGCAGCTCGACAGGGCACTATGGCTACACCTTC. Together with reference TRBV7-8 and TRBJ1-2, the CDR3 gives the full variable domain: GAGVSQSPRYKVAKRGQDVALRCDPISGHVSLFWYQQALGQGPEFLTYFQNEAQLDKSGLPSDRFFAERPEGSVSTLKIQRTQQEDSAVYLCASSSTGHYGYTFGSGTRLTVV.

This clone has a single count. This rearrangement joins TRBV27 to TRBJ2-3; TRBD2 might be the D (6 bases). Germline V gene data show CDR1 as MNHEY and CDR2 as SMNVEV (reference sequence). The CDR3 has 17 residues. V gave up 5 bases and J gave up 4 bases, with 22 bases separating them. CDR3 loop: CASSLHLAQAAPDTQYF. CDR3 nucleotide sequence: TGTGCCAGCAGTCTCCACCTAGCGCAGGCCGCCCCAGATACGCAGTATTTT.

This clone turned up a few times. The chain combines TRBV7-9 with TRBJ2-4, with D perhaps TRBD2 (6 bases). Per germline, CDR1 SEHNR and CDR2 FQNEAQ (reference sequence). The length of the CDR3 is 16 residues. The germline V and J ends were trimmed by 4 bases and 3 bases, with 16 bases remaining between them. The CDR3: CASSSIQVGGKNIQYF. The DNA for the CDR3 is TGTGCCAGCAGCTCAATACAGGTGGGGGGCAAAAACATTCAGTACTTC.

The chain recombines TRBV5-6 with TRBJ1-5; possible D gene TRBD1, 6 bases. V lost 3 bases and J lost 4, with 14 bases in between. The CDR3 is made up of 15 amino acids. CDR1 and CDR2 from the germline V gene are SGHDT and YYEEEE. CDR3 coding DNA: TGTGCCAGCAGCTACCGGGGACACCTTAATCAGCCCCAGCATTTT. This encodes CASSYRGHLNQPQHF.